These T cell receptor beta chains were read from a single sample in a study of T cells after posttransplantation cyclophosphamide. Assay: immunoSEQ multiplex PCR; the TCRdb copy retains only in-frame clones and omits some. The sample counts under 20,000 clones, none seen once; the ten largest own approximately 0.5%. Sequenced here: PBMCs, sampled after allogeneic stem cell transplant with posttransplant cyclophosphamide. These receptors all stem from a female patient in her thirties or forties who received an allogeneic stem cell transplant from a related donor, was CMV-positive, and had no GVHD. The graft donor may have given rise to some T cells. The CDR3 runs from the conserved cysteine through the conserved F or W. The D gene is left open where the match is weak. The size entry gives how often the clone was seen (once, few, many) or a class if it is expanded.

d_gene	abundance	v_gene	j_gene	CDR3aa	CDR3nt
TRBD1	many	TRBV30	TRBJ2-1	CAWSHHPVTGGAYNEQFF	TGTGCCTGGAGCCACCATCCCGTGACAGGGGGCGCTTACAATGAGCAGTTCTTC
.	many	TRBV28	TRBJ1-4	CASSVAGGINEKLFF	TGTGCCAGCAGCGTTGCGGGAGGTATTAATGAAAAACTGTTTTTT
.	many	TRBV19	TRBJ1-6	CASTRGGGYNSPLHF	TGTGCCAGTACCCGCGGCGGGGGCTATAATTCACCCCTCCACTTT
TRBD1	many	TRBV5-5	TRBJ2-7	CASSLLTGAYEQYF	TGTGCCAGCAGCTTATTGACAGGGGCCTACGAGCAGTACTTC
TRBD1	many	TRBV19	TRBJ1-1	CASSIPGGHAFF	TGTGCCAGTAGTATTCCAGGGGGGCACGCTTTCTTT
TRBD1	many	TRBV25-1	TRBJ2-3	CASSGQGTDTQYF	TGTGCCAGCAGCGGACAGGGCACAGATACGCAGTATTTT
.	many	TRBV18	TRBJ2-7	CASSPQRHQEQYF	TGTGCCAGCTCACCACAGAGACACCAAGAGCAGTACTTC
.	many	TRBV7-8	TRBJ1-2	CASSPQGPYYGYTF	TGTGCCAGCAGCCCGCAGGGCCCTTACTATGGCTACACCTTC
TRBD2	many	TRBV10-3	TRBJ2-7	CAIRDPGLASVEQYF	TGTGCCATCAGAGATCCGGGACTAGCGTCTGTAGAGCAGTACTTC
.	many	TRBV2	TRBJ2-1	CASSATVYNEQFF	TGTGCCAGCAGCGCTACAGTTTACAATGAGCAGTTCTTC
TRBD1	many	TRBV11-1	TRBJ2-7	CASSQIGTATYEQYF	TGTGCCAGCAGCCAAATCGGGACAGCTACCTACGAGCAGTACTTC
.	many	TRBV18	TRBJ2-4	CASSSPSLGNIQYF	TGTGCCAGCTCAAGCCCGTCTCTAGGAAACATTCAGTACTTC
.	many	TRBV4-1	TRBJ2-7	CASSSSKPGTLYEQYF	TGCGCCAGCAGCTCCTCAAAGCCGGGGACTCTCTACGAGCAGTACTTC
TRBD1	many	TRBV10-3	TRBJ2-7	CAISEGDRQYF	TGTGCCATCAGTGAGGGGGACAGGCAGTACTTC
.	many	TRBV6-6	TRBJ1-2	CASSLTKTGEGYGYTF	TGTGCCAGCAGCCTCACTAAGACAGGAGAAGGCTATGGCTACACCTTC
.	many	TRBV4-1	TRBJ1-5	CASSQDLGQPGNQPQHF	TGCGCCAGCAGCCAAGATTTGGGCCAACCAGGGAATCAGCCCCAGCATTTT
.	many	TRBV2	TRBJ1-5	CASSEDGLPNQPQHF	TGTGCCAGCAGTGAAGATGGCCTTCCCAATCAGCCCCAGCATTTT
.	many	TRBV19	TRBJ2-5	CAGTAQETQYF	TGTGCTGGGACTGCTCAAGAGACCCAGTACTTC
TRBD2	many	TRBV5-6	TRBJ2-7	CASSLRWWTSGSTYEQYF	TGTGCCAGCAGCTTGCGTTGGTGGACTAGCGGGAGTACCTACGAGCAGTACTTC
.	many	TRBV11-2	TRBJ2-7	CASSSLVATYEQYF	TGTGCCAGCAGCTCCCTAGTGGCCACCTACGAGCAGTACTTC
TRBD2	many	TRBV19	TRBJ2-3	CASSIEELAGGPMTDTQYF	TGTGCCAGTAGTATAGAGGAACTAGCGGGAGGGCCCATGACAGATACGCAGTATTTT
.	many	TRBV18	TRBJ1-4	CASSPVAVDATNEKLFF	TGTGCCAGCTCACCTGTGGCGGTGGATGCAACTAATGAAAAACTGTTTTTT
.	many	TRBV30	TRBJ1-5	CAWSVGWSLAAVPQHF	TGTGCCTGGAGTGTCGGCTGGTCATTAGCAGCCGTACCCCAGCATTTT
TRBD1	many	TRBV6-6	TRBJ2-2	CASSYEGQGATGELFF	TGTGCCAGCAGTTACGAGGGACAGGGGGCAACCGGGGAGCTGTTTTTT
TRBD1	many	TRBV4-1	TRBJ1-2	CASSLGLGTDYGYTF	TGCGCCAGCAGCCTAGGATTAGGGACAGACTATGGCTACACCTTC
.	many	TRBV7-2	TRBJ1-2	CASRTNGYTF	TGTGCCAGCAGGACTAATGGCTACACCTTC
.	many	TRBV7-3	TRBJ2-1	CASSGGADSYNEQFF	TGTGCCAGCAGTGGGGGCGCGGATTCCTACAATGAGCAGTTCTTC
TRBD1	many	TRBV28	TRBJ2-7	CASRRTGVNEQYF	TGTGCCAGCAGGCGGACAGGGGTCAACGAGCAGTACTTC
TRBD1	many	TRBV6-5	TRBJ2-7	CASRGGYSYEQYF	TGTGCCAGCCGAGGGGGCTACTCCTACGAGCAGTACTTC
.	many	TRBV7-9	TRBJ1-4	CASSLGGNEKLFF	TGTGCCAGCAGCTTGGGGGGTAATGAAAAACTGTTTTTT
TRBD1	many	TRBV29-1	TRBJ1-2	CSVEAGTARFF	TGCAGCGTGGAGGCCGGGACAGCCCGTTTCTTC
TRBD2	many	TRBV5-6	TRBJ2-1	CASSPLFRGRADEQFF	TGTGCCAGCAGCCCTCTCTTCCGCGGGAGGGCAGATGAGCAGTTCTTC
.	many	TRBV6-5	TRBJ2-1	CASSLTGNSYNEQFF	TGTGCCAGCAGTTTGACAGGTAACTCCTACAATGAGCAGTTCTTC
TRBD1	many	TRBV28	TRBJ2-7	CASRPPGQSYEQYF	TGTGCCAGCAGGCCTCCGGGACAGTCCTACGAGCAGTACTTC
.	many	TRBV6-5	TRBJ1-2	CASSWVEGVGYGYTF	TGTGCCAGCAGCTGGGTGGAGGGCGTTGGCTATGGCTACACCTTC
TRBD1	many	TRBV2	TRBJ2-1	CASRYDRENEQFF	TGTGCCAGCAGATACGACAGGGAGAATGAGCAGTTCTTC
.	many	TRBV4-1	TRBJ2-1	CASSHASRESYNEQFF	TGCGCCAGCAGCCACGCGTCCAGGGAATCCTACAATGAGCAGTTCTTC
.	many	TRBV30	TRBJ2-5	CAWSPATGMRGETQYF	TGTGCCTGGAGTCCAGCAACAGGGATGAGGGGAGAGACCCAGTACTTC
TRBD2	many	TRBV19	TRBJ2-1	CASSRERETYNEQFF	TGTGCCAGTAGTCGAGAGCGGGAGACTTACAATGAGCAGTTCTTC
TRBD2	many	TRBV9	TRBJ2-1	CASSVVPSGSSYNEQFF	TGTGCCAGCAGCGTAGTCCCTAGCGGGAGCTCCTACAATGAGCAGTTCTTC
TRBD1	many	TRBV5-4	TRBJ1-2	CASSVTGANYGYTF	TGTGCCAGCAGCGTTACAGGGGCCAACTATGGCTACACCTTC
TRBD1	many	TRBV4-2	TRBJ1-6	CASSLGTGQGYSPLHF	TGTGCCAGCAGCCTTGGTACGGGACAGGGGTATTCACCCCTCCACTTT
TRBD1	many	TRBV7-2	TRBJ1-2	CASSLGTGGGYGYTF	TGTGCCAGCAGCTTAGGAACAGGGGGCGGCTATGGCTACACCTTC